This TCR beta chain emerged from a study of T cells in Graves' hyperthyroidism and ophthalmopathy. Amplified TCR beta CDR3 regions came from RNA transcripts. When the TCR CDR3 underwent first-round RT-PCR, the HTBI primer set was used. Each CDR3 protein gets one entry after TCRdb re-called the multiplex PCR reads with MiXCR. The sample includes some 350,000 distinct CDR3 sequences, 15% of them seen just once. Per the germline V gene, CDR1 is SEHNR and CDR2 is FQNEAQ (reference sequence). J gave up 9 bases and V 5 bases, and 12 bases lay outside the gene matches. The CDR3 length is 15 residues. Based on clinical symptoms, serum thyroxine and TRAb, thyroid ultrasound and orbital computed tomography, diagnoses were reached. This clonotype was observed many times.

This clonotype originated in a woman aged 60-75 years with Graves' ophthalmopathy. Sequenced input: blood. The V gene is TRBV7-9, the J gene TRBJ2-1; 8 nucleotides align to TRBD2. Here the CDR3 DNA reads TGTGCCAGCAGCCCCGTTCTAGCGGGTATAGGTGAGCAGTTCTTC. This sequence encodes CASSPVLAGIGEQFF. The full variable domain, completed using reference TRBV7-9 and TRBJ2-1, is DTGVSQNPRHKITKRGQNVTFRCDPISEHNRLYWYRQTLGQGPEFLTYFQNEAQLEKSRLLSDRFSAERPKGSFSTLEIQRTEQGDSAMYLCASSPVLAGIGEQFFGPGTRLTVL.